The entry below gives a single T cell receptor (beta chain) sequence along with its context. There is no known antigen for this receptor. No much larger clonotype is one base removed from it; base qualities were not supplied. The collaborating institutions used their own protocols to collect whole blood in K2EDTA tubes. Collaborator samples were shipped for TCRbeta analysis as frozen whole blood, isolated PBMCs, or DNA extracted from either sample type. The immunoSEQ Assay, a bias-controlled multiplex PCR, was used to amplify TCRbeta CDR3 regions from genomic DNA. The original methods were these. Within the assay, amplification of reference gene primers was used to estimate how many nucleated cells each sample contained. Sequence reads were collapsed and filtered to measure the absolute abundance of every unique TCRbeta CDR3 rearrangement. For each sample, productive Simpson clonality was calculated as the square root of Simpson's diversity index across productive rearrangements. Sourced from immuneACCESS, this table was stored by TCRdb with only in-frame sequences that have V and J called. A share of the clones is absent; for the studies checked, an unresolved V gene accounts for under half, and the remainder has no known explanation. The V and J calls and clone size are taken from that table; D and trimming were inferred from the DNA. This sample gives approximately 54,000 clones in total; more than 90% of them show up just once. Roughly 3.6% of the sample comes from the top ten.

The CDR3 has 14 amino acids, counting the end cysteine and phenylalanine. The read is trimmed to its CDR3 DNA, 42 bases read in frame from base 1. V trim: 4 bases; J trim: 6 bases; unmatched bases: 9. Taken from the germline V gene, the CDR1 and CDR2 loops are MGHDK and SYGVNS. These data originate in a study of blood T cell repertoires in COVID-19 (dated by TCRdb to between 2020 and 2021). Study-wide context: Samples from collaborators originated in the United States, Italy and Spain and spanned both the acute and convalescent phases of COVID-19. Samples were obtained from the ongoing ImmuneRACE study (first 160 participants) and from 1,000 to 1,500 subjects provided by 6 global collaborators. A freely available public database, intended as a resource for researchers studying the immune response to SARS-CoV-2, is where the repertoires were released. The material from the prospective study consisted of cDNA or gDNA derived from T cells, B-cell-depleted T cells, or PBMCs. HLA class I and class II types, where available, came from metadata supplied by the sample provider rather than from assay-based typing. Deeply sampled blood TCRbeta repertoires from subjects exposed to, actively infected with, or recovered from COVID-19 were included in the dataset. The sample metadata nearly always contained a de-identified subject ID, COVID-19 status, age in years and sex. Broader findings and caveats from the paper: The amount of clinical and demographic metadata varied by source and participant and was provided uncurated.

Sequenced input: peripheral blood. The sequence links TRBV25-1 to TRBJ2-7; a stretch of 7 junction bases matches TRBD1. The clonotype comes from a middle-aged man with acute or convalescent COVID-19. The DNA reads as follows: TGTGCCAGCAGTGGCCCTACAGGGGCTGTCGAGCAGTACTTC. Protein translation: CASSGPTGAVEQYF.